This passage covers 32 T cell receptor beta chains from one sample sequenced in a study of T cell changes during pregnancy in multiple sclerosis. Profiled with immunoSEQ multiplex PCR; TCRdb holds only in-frame clones, not every one. The sample contains about 120,000 clones, roughly 92% of which appear only once. This specimen consisted of peripheral blood, obtained before pregnancy. These TCRs come from a female donor with multiple sclerosis, enrolled in a pregnancy study.

Written as DNA, the CDR3 is TGTGCCACCAGCGAAGGACAGGCAAATGAAAAACTGTTTTTT. Amino acids: CATSEGQANEKLFF. The chain joins TRBV15 to TRBJ1-4; the match to TRBD1 covers 7 bases. The V and J ends lost 5 bases and 5 bases, in that order; junction bases with no gene match: 5. The CDR3 is 14 amino acids. The germline V gene encodes CDR1 LNHNV and CDR2 YYDKDF (reference sequence).

This clone was recorded a few times. The chain uses TRBV15 and TRBJ1-4; unclear D gene. There are 16 residues in the CDR3. Trimming took 3 bases from V and 3 from J, leaving 14 bases between them. The V gene's germline CDR1 is LNHNV and CDR2 YYDKDF (reference sequence). CDR3 in amino acids: CATSRFDGVSNEKLFF. DNA for the CDR3: TGTGCCACCAGCAGGTTTGACGGGGTGTCTAATGAAAAACTGTTTTTT.

V gene TRBV19 combines with J gene TRBJ1-1, with 10 nucleotides matching TRBD1. V shed 6 bases, J shed 2 bases, and the junction held 9 bases outside the gene matches. Germline V gene sequence: CDR1 LNHDA, CDR2 SQIVND (reference sequence). This CDR3 has 16 residues. CDR3: CASSALGQGGNTEAFF. The CDR3 DNA follows: TGTGCCAGTAGCGCCCTCGGACAGGGGGGTAACACTGAAGCTTTCTTT.

The chain joins TRBV27 to TRBJ2-4; D call uncertain. Germline lookup yields CDR1 MNHEY and CDR2 SMNVEV (reference sequence). V lost 6 bases and J lost 2, with 14 bases in between. The CDR3 consists of 15 residues. The CDR3 is CASSLGAESKNIQYF. The CDR3 nucleotides read TGTGCCAGCAGCTTAGGTGCGGAATCCAAAAACATTCAGTACTTC.

A word on this clone: The conserved phenylalanine or tryptophan normally closing the CDR3 is absent here, so this likely arose from a read error. The DNA is omitted, as the CDR3 cannot be located on it reliably, and the CDR3 follows TCRdb's listing. The chain links TRBV6-6 to TRBJ2-4; TRBD2 is the table's D call and was not checked against the DNA. Germline V gives CDR1 MNHNY, CDR2 SVGAGI (reference sequence). Both ends counted, the CDR3 spans 11 residues. This chain's CDR3 is CASRADRDWYH.

The sample holds one count of this clone. The chain links TRBV6-5 to TRBJ2-7, with TRBD2 matching 7 bases. The CDR3 covers 14 residues. Germline loops: CDR1 MNHEY, CDR2 SVGAGI. After removal of 4 bases from V and 2 bases from J, the junction contained 5 bases not matched to a gene. The CDR3 is CASSFAGVPYEQYF. CDR3 bases: TGTGCCAGCAGTTTCGCGGGAGTACCCTACGAGCAGTACTTC.

This clone was observed a single time. The rearrangement uses TRBV6-5 and TRBJ1-3, with D perhaps TRBD1 (5 bases). The CDR3 runs to 15 residues. The germline gives CDR1 MNHEY, CDR2 SVGAGI. V dropped 6 bases and J dropped 3 bases, with 15 bases sitting between them. The CDR3 region has the DNA TGTGCCAGCAGAACTACAGGATCCTTTGGAAACACCATATATTTT. Residues: CASRTTGSFGNTIYF.

The rearrangement links TRBV27 to TRBJ1-6, with TRBD1 as a possible D gene (5 bases). CDR3 length: 16 residues. The ends were cut back, 3 bases at V and 4 bases at J, with 13 bases in the middle. Germline values: CDR1 MNHEY, CDR2 SMNVEV (reference sequence). CDR3 nucleotides: TGTGCCAGCAGTTTCTCTCAGACAGCTTATAATTCACCCCTCCACTTT. This sequence encodes CASSFSQTAYNSPLHF.

CDR3: CASRPIGTGNQETQYF. DNA of the CDR3: TGTGCCAGTAGGCCCATAGGGACAGGGAACCAAGAGACCCAGTACTTC. The V and J genes are TRBV19 and TRBJ2-5; 9 positions agree with TRBD1. CDR3 size: 16 residues. The germline V gene has CDR1 LNHDA and CDR2 SQIVND (reference sequence). V shed 6 bases, J shed 0 bases, and the junction held 8 bases outside the gene matches.

This chain links TRBV6-5 with TRBJ2-5; D call uncertain. The CDR3 runs 16 residues. V dropped 2 bases and J dropped 7 bases, with 20 bases sitting between them. CDR1 is MNHEY and CDR2 is SVGAGI in the germline V gene. The CDR3 reads CASSYRRQAVGGTQYF. The CDR3 DNA follows: TGTGCCAGCAGTTACCGCCGACAAGCCGTTGGTGGGACCCAGTACTTC.

The CDR3 DNA follows: TGTGCCAGCAGTTTTGGGGTGGGGACATCCTATGGCTACACCTTC. It codes for CASSFGVGTSYGYTF. This chain links TRBV27 with TRBJ1-2; D might be TRBD1 (6 bases). The CDR3 is 15 residues long. V was shortened by 3 bases and J by 4 bases, with 15 bases between the two germline ends. Germline assignment: CDR1 MNHEY and CDR2 SMNVEV (reference sequence).

J is TRBJ2-5 and V is TRBV2, with 10 positions matching TRBD2. The CDR3 is 18 amino acids. Trimming took 6 bases from V and 2 from J; bases not matched to a gene: 15. Germline V gives CDR1 SNHLY, CDR2 FYNNEI. In DNA form, the CDR3 reads TGTGCCAGCAGCAAAAACGGCGGTTCTAGCGGGGGTCAAGAGACCCAGTACTTC. It encodes CASSKNGGSSGGQETQYF.

The rearrangement links TRBV20-1 to TRBJ2-7; weak D call: TRBD2 (7 bases). Deletions cut 8 bases from V and 7 bases from J, with 15 bases between. Germline V gene data show CDR1 as DFQATT and CDR2 as SNEGSKA (reference sequence). This CDR3 comprises 11 residues. CDR3 amino acids: CSPGGGGEQYF. The CDR3 DNA follows: TGCAGTCCGGGGGGAGGGGGGGAGCAGTACTTC.

This clone was seen a single time. V and J are TRBV14 and TRBJ1-1, with D possibly matching TRBD1 (6 bases). This CDR3 is 16 amino acids long. V was clipped by 4 bases and J by 1 base, with 16 bases between them. Germline loops: CDR1 SGHDN, CDR2 FVKESK. CDR3 protein: CASSRRTQQGNTEAFF. CDR3 in DNA: TGTGCCAGCAGCCGTCGGACCCAACAGGGGAACACTGAAGCTTTCTTT.

The chain combines TRBV6-5 with TRBJ1-1; 7 nucleotides align to TRBD1. Germline V gene data show CDR1 as MNHEY and CDR2 as SVGAGI. The CDR3 runs to 15 residues. After removal of 0 bases from V and 5 bases from J, the junction contained 6 bases not matched to a gene. CDR3 amino acids: CASSYSNRGGTEAFF. In nucleotides, the CDR3 is TGTGCCAGCAGTTACTCGAACAGGGGTGGAACTGAAGCTTTCTTT.

The chain links TRBV10-2 to TRBJ1-3, with a possible D match to TRBD1 (6 bases). The V end was cut by 6 bases, the J end by 1 base, with 19 bases between. The CDR3 runs 17 residues. Germline CDR1 and CDR2: WSHSY and SAAADI. The DNA for the CDR3 is TGCGCCAGCAGGTTGGGACACGACTTGCTATCTGGAAACACCATATATTTT. Translation: CASRLGHDLLSGNTIYF.

The rearrangement links TRBV28 to TRBJ2-3; 7 bases map to TRBD2. With 5 bases clipped from V and 4 bases from J, the junction kept 6 bases outside the gene matches. Per the germline V gene, CDR1 is MDHEN and CDR2 is SYDVKM. The CDR3 has 14 amino acids. The DNA for the CDR3 is TGTGCCAGCAGTCGCTCGGGGGGACCAGATACGCAGTATTTT. Translating gives CASSRSGGPDTQYF.

The chain is built from TRBV5-1 and TRBJ2-2, with 7 bases fitting TRBD1. Germline V gene data show CDR1 as SGHRS and CDR2 as YFSETQ. The J segment lost 4 bases and the V segment lost 3 bases, leaving 9 bases of the junction unmatched. CDR3 length: 16 amino acids. The CDR3: CASSSPGTAATGELFF. CDR3 coding DNA: TGCGCCAGCAGCTCCCCCGGGACAGCGGCCACCGGGGAGCTGTTTTTT.

The chain uses TRBV9 and TRBJ1-1; TRBD1 might be the D (6 bases). The CDR3 has 13 residues. Trimming removed 3 bases at V and 5 bases at J, with 11 bases between. CDR1 is SGDLS, CDR2 YYNGEE, per germline. In nucleotides, the CDR3 is TGTGCCAGCAGCGCTACAGGGTATACTGAAGCTTTCTTT. Protein product: CASSATGYTEAFF.

In this sample, this clone turned up once. V gene TRBV19 combines with J gene TRBJ2-7, with a possible D match to TRBD1 (6 bases). With 2 bases removed from V and 0 bases from J, the gap between germline ends came to 11 bases. The CDR3 length is 15 residues. The germline gives CDR1 LNHDA, CDR2 SQIVND (reference sequence). CDR3 protein: CASSISGQTSYEQYF. CDR3 DNA sequence: TGTGCCAGTAGTATAAGCGGACAGACCTCCTACGAGCAGTACTTC.

The chain has TRBV5-1 and TRBJ2-1; possibly TRBD1 for D (5 bases). This CDR3 has 15 amino acids. Trimming removed 0 bases at V and 0 bases at J, with 7 bases between. Germline-derived CDR1 and CDR2 are SGHRS and YFSETQ. The DNA for the CDR3 is TGCGCCAGCAGCTTGGAACAGGTCTCCTACAATGAGCAGTTCTTC. It specifies CASSLEQVSYNEQFF.

This chain connects TRBV19 to TRBJ2-3; the match to TRBD1 covers 11 bases. This CDR3 has 15 residues. The germline CDR1 and CDR2 sequences are LNHDA and SQIVND (reference sequence). V was pared by 10 bases and J by 4 bases, with 10 bases of the junction left unmatched. The CDR3 region is CATADRGRGADTQYF. In nucleotides, the CDR3 is TGTGCCACCGCGGACAGGGGGCGGGGTGCAGATACGCAGTATTTT.

V is TRBV15 and J is TRBJ2-3; D possibly matches TRBD1 or TRBD2 (5 bases each). Deletions cut 8 bases from V and 0 bases from J, with 15 bases between. The CDR3 sequence is 15 residues long. CDR1 and CDR2 from the germline V gene are LNHNV and YYDKDF (reference sequence). CDR3 sequence reads: CATGTGGPSTDTQYF. DNA of the CDR3: TGTGCCACCGGCACAGGAGGCCCTAGCACAGATACGCAGTATTTT.

The gene calls are TRBV9 and TRBJ2-3; TRBD2 matches at 10 bases. This CDR3 has 15 residues. Looked up from germline, CDR1 is SGDLS and CDR2 is YYNGEE. The V segment lost 4 bases and the J segment 1 base; nucleotides outside the gene matches: 3. CDR3 residues: CASSLGTSGTDTQYF. The CDR3 DNA sequence: TGTGCCAGCAGCCTCGGGACTAGCGGCACAGATACGCAGTATTTT. Together with reference TRBV9 and TRBJ2-3, the CDR3 gives the full variable domain: DSGVTQTPKHLITATGQRVTLRCSPRSGDLSVYWYQQSLDQGLQFLIQYYNGEERAKGNILERFSAQQFPDLHSELNLSSLELGDSALYFCASSLGTSGTDTQYFGPGTRLTVL.

The V call is TRBV6-1, the J call TRBJ2-1, with 9 bases fitting TRBD2. Unmatched junction bases numbered 9, after V lost 2 bases and J lost 7 bases. This CDR3 spans 16 amino acids. Germline CDR1 reads MNHNS; CDR2 reads SASEGT. The CDR3 nucleotides read TGTGCCAGCAGTGAACGACTAGCGGCCCTTGGGAATGAGCAGTTCTTC. Translated: CASSERLAALGNEQFF.

This clone was seen only once. This chain joins TRBV7-3 and TRBJ2-5; TRBD1 agrees at 10 bases. CDR3 length: 15 residues. V lost 5 bases, J lost 5 bases, and 8 bases stayed unmatched. Germline V lookup: CDR1 SGHTA, CDR2 FQGTGA. CDR3 coding DNA: TGTGCCAGCAGCGCGAGACAGGGGGCGCGGGAGACCCAGTACTTC. Translating gives CASSARQGARETQYF. Complete variable domain (other parts from reference TRBV7-3 and TRBJ2-5): GAGVSQTPSNKVTEKGKYVELRCDPISGHTALYWYRQSLGQGPEFLIYFQGTGAADDSGLPNDRFFAVRPEGSVSTLKIQRTERGDSAVYLCASSARQGARETQYFGPGTRLLVL.

This rearrangement joins TRBV5-1 to TRBJ1-3; D remains unclear. CDR1 is SGHRS, CDR2 YFSETQ, per germline. The CDR3 has 15 residues. V was pared by 7 bases and J by 4 bases, with 18 bases between. The CDR3 DNA follows: TGCGCCAGCCTTGCCCTCCGAGGACTGGGAAACACCATATATTTT. It specifies CASLALRGLGNTIYF.

This clone has only a few counts. The J gene is TRBJ2-3, the V gene TRBV7-6; 11 bases match TRBD2. This CDR3 is built from 16 residues. Germline V CDR1 and CDR2: SGHVS, FNYEAQ. With 1 base clipped from V and 8 bases from J, the junction kept 8 bases outside the gene matches. CDR3 coding DNA: TGTGCCAGCAGCTTAGGGCTAGCGGGAGGCTCAGGTACGCAGTATTTT. Amino acids: CASSLGLAGGSGTQYF.

This chain joins TRBV30 and TRBJ1-2; maybe TRBD1 (5 bases). The CDR3 sequence is 13 residues long. Deletions cut 3 bases from V and 4 bases from J, with 12 bases between. CDR1 is GTSNPN and CDR2 is SVGIG in the germline V gene (reference sequence). The CDR3 reads CAWREQVLYGYTF. The CDR3 DNA is TGTGCCTGGAGGGAACAGGTCCTCTATGGCTACACCTTC.

The J gene is TRBJ2-2, the V gene TRBV27, with 9 bases lining up with TRBD1. V lost 2 bases and J lost 7; bases outside the gene matches: 5. The CDR3 loop spans 15 amino acids. Germline assignment: CDR1 MNHEY and CDR2 SMNVEV (reference sequence). CDR3 nucleotides: TGTGCCAGCAGTTTAGCGGGACAGGGATTCGGGGAGCTGTTTTTT. Protein product: CASSLAGQGFGELFF.

The V gene is TRBV19, the J gene TRBJ2-5; D may be TRBD1 (7 bases). From germline, CDR1 is LNHDA and CDR2 SQIVND (reference sequence). The CDR3 has 14 amino acids. V was pared by 5 bases and J by 4 bases, with 14 bases between. The CDR3 DNA reads TGTGCCAGTAGTCCGAACAGGGGAGGAGAGACCCAGTACTTC. Translation gives CASSPNRGGETQYF.

The chain joins TRBV5-1 to TRBJ2-5, with D hard to call. Trimming left V 5 bases short and J 1 base short, with 6 bases between. This CDR3 is built from 12 residues. In germline, CDR1 is SGHRS, CDR2 YFSETQ. The CDR3 protein is CASRKAQETQYF. The CDR3 DNA reads TGCGCCAGCAGGAAAGCCCAAGAGACCCAGTACTTC.